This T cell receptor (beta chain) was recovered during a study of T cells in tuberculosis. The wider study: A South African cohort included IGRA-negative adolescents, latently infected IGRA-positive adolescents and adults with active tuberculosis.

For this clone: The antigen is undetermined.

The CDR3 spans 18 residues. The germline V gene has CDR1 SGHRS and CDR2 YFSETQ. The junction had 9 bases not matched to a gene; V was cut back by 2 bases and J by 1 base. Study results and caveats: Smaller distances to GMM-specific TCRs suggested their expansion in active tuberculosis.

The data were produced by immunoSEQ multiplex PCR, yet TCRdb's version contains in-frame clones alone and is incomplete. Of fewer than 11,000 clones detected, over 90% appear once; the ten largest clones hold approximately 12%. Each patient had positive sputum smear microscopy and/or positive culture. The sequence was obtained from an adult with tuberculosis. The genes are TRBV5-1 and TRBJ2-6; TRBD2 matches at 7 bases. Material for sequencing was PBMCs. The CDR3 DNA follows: TGCGCCAGCAGCTTCCGAGGTAGCGGGTATTCTGGGGCCAACGTCCTGACTTTC. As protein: CASSFRGSGYSGANVLTF.